These T cell receptor beta chains were read from a single sample in a study of blood T cell repertoires in COVID-19. Generated by immunoSEQ multiplex PCR, the TCRdb table keeps only in-frame clones and is missing some. The table has fewer than 200,000 clones, about 78% seen once. The specimen sequenced was PBMCs or T cells enriched from blood (not recorded which). Every receptor here comes from a woman aged 45-60 years who had recovered from COVID-19. The CDR3 runs from the conserved cysteine through the conserved F or W. A D gene is named only where the DNA matches it firmly. Only some rows state a clone size, as once, few, many or a class for expanded clones.

TRBJ2-2 | . | TRBD1 | TRBV10-3 | CAISEPGQGAGELFF | TGTGCCATCAGTGAACCGGGACAGGGAGCCGGGGAGCTGTTTTTT
TRBJ2-7 | few | . | TRBV5-4 | CASSALGREQYF | TGTGCCAGCAGCGCCTTGGGGCGCGAGCAGTACTTC
TRBJ2-7 | . | TRBD2 | TRBV19 | CASSLSGRPYEQYF | TGTGCCAGTAGTCTTAGCGGGAGGCCCTACGAGCAGTACTTC
TRBJ2-3 | . | . | TRBV7-7 | CASSLSGVSTDTQYF | TGTGCCAGCAGCTTAAGCGGCGTTAGCACAGATACGCAGTATTTT
TRBJ1-6 | . | TRBD1 | TRBV7-3 | CASSSGQTNSPLHF | TGTGCCAGCAGCTCGGGACAGACCAATTCACCCCTCCACTTT
TRBJ1-5 | once | TRBD1 | TRBV5-5 | CASSLGGPPVGQGPTQPQHF | TGTGCCAGCAGCTTGGGAGGACCCCCCGTGGGACAGGGGCCAACCCAGCCCCAGCATTTT
TRBJ2-3 | . | . | TRBV12-3/TRBV12-4 | CASSRDNTDTQYF | TGTGCCAGCAGCCGGGATAACACAGATACGCAGTATTTT
TRBJ2-3 | . | . | TRBV30 | CAWSAQGWDTQYF | TGTGCCTGGAGTGCTCAGGGTTGGGATACGCAGTATTTT
TRBJ2-7 | . | TRBD1 | TRBV28 | CASRGTGSSYEQYF | TGTGCCAGCAGGGGGACAGGGAGCTCCTACGAGCAGTACTTC
TRBJ1-3 | . | . | TRBV30 | CAWSTNLGNTIYF | TGTGCCTGGAGCACAAATCTGGGAAACACCATATATTTT
TRBJ1-2 | . | TRBD1 | TRBV3-1/TRBV3-2 | CASSQETGGGENYGYTF | TGTGCCAGCAGCCAGGAGACAGGGGGCGGGGAAAACTATGGCTACACCTTC
TRBJ2-7 | . | TRBD2 | TRBV28 | CASRLGLDSSYEQYF | TGTGCCAGCAGGCTGGGACTAGATAGCTCCTACGAGCAGTACTTC
TRBJ1-5 | . | . | TRBV2 | CAGRGGPNQPQHF | TGTGCCGGGAGGGGCGGACCCAATCAGCCCCAGCATTTT
TRBJ1-3 | . | TRBD1 | TRBV5-4 | CASSLDRGQGNTIYF | TGTGCCAGCAGCCTAGACAGGGGGCAAGGAAACACCATATATTTT
TRBJ2-1 | . | TRBD2 | TRBV28 | CASSLQGTSGNYEQFF | TGTGCCAGCAGTCTCCAAGGGACTAGCGGGAATTATGAGCAGTTCTTC
TRBJ2-5 | few | TRBD2 | TRBV7-9 | CASSLNLADQETQYF | TGTGCCAGCAGCCTAAATCTAGCGGACCAAGAGACCCAGTACTTC
TRBJ2-2 | . | TRBD2 | TRBV5-5 | CASSLGLAGGSNTGELFF | TGTGCCAGCAGCCTGGGACTAGCAGGAGGTTCGAACACCGGGGAGCTGTTTTTT
TRBJ2-3 | once | . | TRBV29-1 | CSVILWTDTDTQYF | TGCAGCGTTATCCTCTGGACAGACACAGATACGCAGTATTTT
TRBJ2-1 | . | TRBD2 | TRBV19 | CASSPRTSGSGEQFF | TGTGCCAGTAGTCCCCGAACTAGCGGGAGTGGGGAGCAGTTCTTC
TRBJ1-1 | . | . | TRBV9 | CASSVVQNTEAFF | TGTGCCAGCAGCGTAGTCCAAAACACTGAAGCTTTCTTT
TRBJ2-3 | . | TRBD2 | TRBV18 | CASSPPGGRAPDTQYF | TGTGCCAGCTCTCCACCAGGCGGGAGGGCTCCAGATACGCAGTATTTT
TRBJ2-1 | . | . | TRBV5-6 | CASSPTDRNHNEQFF | TGTGCCAGCAGCCCCACCGACAGGAACCACAATGAGCAGTTCTTC
TRBJ1-5 | . | . | TRBV28 | CASSFKRAGDNQPQHF | TGTGCCAGCAGTTTTAAAAGGGCGGGAGACAATCAGCCCCAGCATTTT
TRBJ1-2 | once | TRBD1 | TRBV24-1 | CATSTGGNNYGYTF | TGTGCCACCAGCACAGGGGGCAATAACTATGGCTACACCTTC
TRBJ1-2 | . | . | TRBV28 | CASVLLGSGYGYTF | TGTGCCAGCGTCCTCCTGGGCAGCGGCTATGGCTACACCTTC
TRBJ1-2 | . | . | TRBV21-1 | CASSKSLRLRSGGANYGYTF | TGTGCCAGCAGCAAATCTTTAAGGCTACGTTCGGGGGGGGCTAACTATGGCTACACCTTC
TRBJ2-3 | . | TRBD2 | TRBV5-1 | CASSLASSGRYTDTQYF | TGCGCCAGCAGCTTGGCTTCTAGCGGGAGATACACAGATACGCAGTATTTT
TRBJ2-2 | . | TRBD2 | TRBV10-3 | CAIRPGLAANTGELFF | TGTGCCATCAGGCCCGGACTAGCGGCGAACACCGGGGAGCTGTTTTTT
TRBJ2-5 | . | . | TRBV18 | CASSGPPSQETQYF | TGTGCCAGCTCAGGCCCGCCTAGCCAAGAGACCCAGTACTTC
TRBJ1-6 | . | . | TRBV11-2 | CASSLDRRRGSPLHF | TGTGCCAGCAGCTTAGATCGCAGGAGGGGTTCACCCCTCCACTTT
TRBJ2-7 | once | TRBD2 | TRBV6-5 | CASGGVWGFGDEQYF | TGTGCCAGCGGGGGGGTCTGGGGCTTCGGTGACGAGCAGTACTTC
TRBJ1-6 | few | TRBD1 | TRBV18 | CASSPPIRGDSPLHF | TGTGCCAGCTCACCACCGATCAGGGGGGATTCACCCCTCCACTTT